Listed here are 17 T cell receptor beta chains from one sample, sequenced in a study of memory CD4+ T cells and cytomegalovirus serostatus. TCRdb's copy holds only in-frame clones and misses some; the assay was immunoSEQ multiplex PCR. The sample has about 100,000 clones, 80% seen once. Single viable CD3+CD4+CD8-CD45RO+ cells were sorted as the memory CD4+ T cells. Sequenced material: memory CD4+ T cells from blood. Receptors originate from an adult in good health and CMV-seropositive.

This clone was seen a handful of times. The chain recombines TRBV4-3 with TRBJ1-2, with 7 bases identical to TRBD1. V trimming: 0 bases; J trimming: 0 bases; junction bases outside the gene matches: 1. There are 15 residues in the CDR3. Germline V CDR1 and CDR2: LGHNA, YSLEER. The CDR3 DNA sequence: TGCGCCAGCAGCCAAGAGGGGACAGCTAACTATGGCTACACCTTC. Translation gives CASSQEGTANYGYTF.

The table lists this clone with a few counts. J is TRBJ2-4 and V is TRBV10-3; TRBD1 aligns across 7 bases. The CDR3 consists of 15 residues. Germline values: CDR1 ENHRY, CDR2 SYGVKD. Trimming cost V 4 bases and J 3 bases; bases outside gene matches: 6. CDR3 sequence: CAISGDSRDKNIQYF. The CDR3 DNA follows: TGTGCCATCAGTGGGGACAGTCGGGACAAAAACATTCAGTACTTC.

V and J are TRBV2 and TRBJ2-1; D is possibly TRBD1 or TRBD2 (5 bases each). The germline V gene encodes CDR1 SNHLY and CDR2 FYNNEI. The CDR3 is 15 residues long. V lost 6 bases and J lost 0, with 12 bases in between. The CDR3 bases are TGTGCCAGCAGGACAGCGGAAAACTCCTACAATGAGCAGTTCTTC. Protein product: CASRTAENSYNEQFF. The whole variable domain, remainder taken from reference TRBV2 and TRBJ2-1, is EPEVTQTPSHQVTQMGQEVILRCVPISNHLYFYWYRQILGQKVEFLVSFYNNEISEKSEIFDDQFSVERPDGSNFTLKIRSTKLEDSAMYFCASRTAENSYNEQFFGPGTRLTVL.

This clone showed up just a few times. CDR3 sequence (DNA): TGTGCCAGCAGTCGGTTCGGAGGCAATCAGCCCCAGCATTTT. It specifies CASSRFGGNQPQHF. V is TRBV27 and J is TRBJ1-5; D not certain. Germline V CDR1 and CDR2: MNHEY, SMNVEV (reference sequence). V shed 5 bases and J shed 2 bases, with 10 bases lying between them. The CDR3 is 14 amino acids.

The CDR3, as DNA: TGTGCCAGCAACCTCTCCGCGGAGGACCCCAATCAGCCCCAGCATTTT. It yields the protein CASNLSAEDPNQPQHF. V gene TRBV7-4 combines with J gene TRBJ1-5; no definite D call. The germline V gene has CDR1 SGHVT and CDR2 SQSDAQ. The CDR3 totals 16 residues. V was clipped by 7 bases and J by 3 bases, with 19 bases between them. Full variable domain (remainder filled in from reference TRBV7-4 and TRBJ1-5): GAGVSQSPRYKVAKRGRDVALRCDSISGHVTLYWYRQTLGQGSEVLTYSQSDAQRDKSGRPSGRFSAERPERSVSTLKIQRTEQGDSAVYLCASNLSAEDPNQPQHFGDGTRLSIL.

V and J are TRBV2 and TRBJ2-7, with TRBD2 identical over 8 bases. Germline values: CDR1 SNHLY, CDR2 FYNNEI. V shed 7 bases, J shed 2 bases, and the junction held 7 bases outside the gene matches. This CDR3 has 14 amino acids. The CDR3 DNA follows: TGTGCCAGCATGAAGACTAGCGTAACCTACGAGCAGTACTTC. Its protein is CASMKTSVTYEQYF.

This chain connects TRBV29-1 to TRBJ2-5, with 10 bases aligning to TRBD1. Germline V lookup: CDR1 SQVTM, CDR2 ANQGSEA. With 3 bases clipped from V and 4 bases from J, the junction kept 5 bases outside the gene matches. This CDR3 region has 14 residues. This chain's CDR3 is CSVEVTGGRETQYF. Here the CDR3 DNA reads TGCAGCGTTGAGGTGACAGGGGGCCGAGAGACCCAGTACTTC.

V and J are TRBV7-3 and TRBJ2-1, with TRBD2 identical over 11 bases. This CDR3 contains 15 residues. The germline V gene encodes CDR1 SGHTA and CDR2 FQGTGA. The trim removed 8 bases at V and 4 bases at J, leaving 7 bases unmatched. CDR3: CASGVAGGKYNEQFF. In DNA form, the CDR3 reads TGTGCCAGCGGGGTAGCGGGAGGGAAATACAATGAGCAGTTCTTC.

The chain has TRBV6-5 and TRBJ1-3; no definite D call. Trimming cost V 4 bases and J 0 bases, with 4 bases left between them. This CDR3 region has 13 residues. Germline V gene lookup returns CDR1 MNHEY and CDR2 SVGAGI. Written as DNA, the CDR3 is TGTGCCAGCAGTTTCGACTCTGGAAACACCATATATTTT. As protein: CASSFDSGNTIYF.

The chain is built from TRBV6-6 and TRBJ1-1, with 7 bases fitting TRBD1. CDR3 length: 16 residues. The germline gives CDR1 MNHNY, CDR2 SVGAGI (reference sequence). J was trimmed by 3 bases and V by 4 bases; bases with no gene match: 11. This chain's CDR3 is CASSSNRGVGHTEAFF. As DNA, the CDR3 is TGTGCCAGCAGTTCCAACAGGGGCGTGGGGCACACTGAAGCTTTCTTT.

This chain links TRBV19 with TRBJ2-7; D is unresolved. This CDR3 has 14 residues. Germline CDR1 and CDR2: LNHDA and SQIVND (reference sequence). V dropped 7 bases and J dropped 2 bases, with 15 bases sitting between them. The CDR3 protein is CASTQQTPPYEQYF. The CDR3 bases are TGTGCCAGTACCCAACAGACGCCCCCCTACGAGCAGTACTTC.

This chain connects TRBV5-6 to TRBJ2-3; 9 bases are shared with TRBD2. Germline V lookup: CDR1 SGHDT, CDR2 YYEEEE. The CDR3 has 15 residues. V lost 6 bases, J lost 1 base, and 6 bases stayed unmatched. CDR3 sequence reads: CASNSAGGRTDTQYF. The DNA of the CDR3 is TGTGCCAGCAACTCGGCGGGAGGGCGCACAGATACGCAGTATTTT.

V is TRBV5-4 and J is TRBJ2-1, with TRBD2 matching over 8 bases. With V trimmed by 1 base and J by 3 bases, 3 bases remained unmatched. The CDR3 consists of 15 residues. Germline-derived CDR1 and CDR2 are SGHNT and YYREEE (reference sequence). CDR3 protein: CASSLKAGGYNEQFF. CDR3 bases: TGTGCCAGCAGCTTGAAGGCGGGAGGCTACAATGAGCAGTTCTTC. The full variable domain, rest sourced from reference TRBV5-4 and TRBJ2-1, is ETGVTQSPTHLIKTRGQQVTLRCSSQSGHNTVSWYQQALGQGPQFIFQYYREEENGRGNFPPRFSGLQFPNYSSELNVNALELDDSALYLCASSLKAGGYNEQFFGPGTRLTVL.

The chain uses TRBV5-4 and TRBJ2-5; D might be TRBD1 or TRBD2, each matching 5 bases. The length of the CDR3 is 14 residues. The germline V gene has CDR1 SGHNT and CDR2 YYREEE (reference sequence). The V gene lost 3 bases and the J gene lost 2 bases, with 11 bases spanning the gap. The CDR3 DNA reads TGTGCCAGCAGCTCTGGGACGGTGCAAGAGACCCAGTACTTC. Protein product: CASSSGTVQETQYF. Variable domain in full (rest from reference TRBV5-4 and TRBJ2-5): ETGVTQSPTHLIKTRGQQVTLRCSSQSGHNTVSWYQQALGQGPQFIFQYYREEENGRGNFPPRFSGLQFPNYSSELNVNALELDDSALYLCASSSGTVQETQYFGPGTRLLVL.

This chain links TRBV6-1 with TRBJ2-2, with D maybe TRBD1 (6 bases). Germline CDR1 is MNHNS and CDR2 is SASEGT. V lost 5 bases and J 6 bases, leaving 16 bases between the germline ends. This CDR3 comprises 15 residues. CDR3 sequence reads: CASSPQTGGAGELFF. The CDR3, as DNA: TGTGCCAGCAGTCCTCAGACAGGAGGCGCCGGGGAGCTGTTTTTT.

V usage is TRBV7-3 and J usage is TRBJ2-1, with TRBD2 matching 7 bases. The length of the CDR3 is 16 residues. Germline-derived CDR1 and CDR2 are SGHTA and FQGTGA. Unmatched junction bases numbered 11, after V lost 5 bases and J lost 4 bases. The CDR3 spells CASSASGNGLYNEQFF. The CDR3 DNA follows: TGTGCCAGCAGCGCTAGCGGCAACGGGTTATACAATGAGCAGTTCTTC.

This chain links TRBV30 with TRBJ2-1; the D is unclear. The ends were cut back, 0 bases at V and 7 bases at J, with 4 bases in the middle. Per the germline V gene, CDR1 is GTSNPN and CDR2 is SVGIG (reference sequence). The CDR3 totals 11 residues. In DNA, the CDR3 is TGTGCCTGGAGTGTACGGAATGAGCAGTTCTTC. Translation: CAWSVRNEQFF.